The rows below give T cell receptor beta chains drawn from one sample of a study of blood T cell repertoires in COVID-19. TCRdb's table, derived via immunoSEQ multiplex PCR, lists solely in-frame clones and lacks some. There are 30,000 to 40,000 clones in the sample; 80% to 95% occur only once, and approximately 2% lies in the top ten. What was sequenced was peripheral blood. The receptor source for this set is a middle-aged man with active COVID-19. CDR3s include the opening cysteine and the closing phenylalanine or tryptophan.

CDR3 protein,V gene
CASSQDRGYSPLHF,TRBV3-1/TRBV3-2
CASSFRRGRVSGNTIYF,TRBV5-4
CASKGRAGTGPSNQPQHF,TRBV19
CASSPRTGGSTGELFF,TRBV19
CSGLRGGTGELFF,TRBV29-1
CASSQDNAGMNTEAFF,TRBV4-3
CASSLDREVGYTF,TRBV12-3/TRBV12-4
CASSIVGRGEQFF,TRBV19
CASRNRNTGELFF,TRBV19
CASSESGGPGGGELFF,TRBV7-9
CASSEGPGTDTQYF,TRBV2
CASRKKGVTDTQYF,TRBV5-1
CASGPSGGAGELFF,TRBV6-5
CATSGRTSGTNEQFF,TRBV15
CAWRTSGTYEQYF,TRBV30
CASSPPASGEGGAGELFF,TRBV9
CASSLNRLFSYNEQFF,TRBV5-4
CASRGDDQPQHF,TRBV2
CASSVGGGAEAYNEQFF,TRBV9
CASSYRGSYEAFF,TRBV7-9
CAISESSPGQGNTEAFF,TRBV10-3
CASSPGQSYEQYF,TRBV18
CATSRDRGNSPLHF,TRBV15
CAWSGQAKSNQPQHF,TRBV30
CASSSFTGGNGYTF,TRBV5-1
CAISESTGGGGDYGYTF,TRBV10-3